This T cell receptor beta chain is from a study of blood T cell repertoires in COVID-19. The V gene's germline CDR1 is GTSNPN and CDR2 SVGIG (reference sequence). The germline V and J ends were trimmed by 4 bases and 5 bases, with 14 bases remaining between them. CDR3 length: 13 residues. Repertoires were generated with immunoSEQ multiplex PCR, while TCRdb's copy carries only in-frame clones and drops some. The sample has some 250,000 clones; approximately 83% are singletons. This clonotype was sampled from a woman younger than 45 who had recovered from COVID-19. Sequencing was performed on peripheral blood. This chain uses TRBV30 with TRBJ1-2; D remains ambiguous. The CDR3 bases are TGTGCCTGGACCCCATCCCTAAGATATGGCTACACCTTC. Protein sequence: CAWTPSLRYGYTF.